This T cell receptor (beta chain) stems from a study (dated by TCRdb to the early 2010s). From cysteine to phenylalanine, the CDR3 is 12 amino acids long. The kept DNA is CDR3 alone, 36 bases in frame from the first base. In the germline V gene, CDR1 corresponds to MDHEN and CDR2 to SYDVKM. A distance of 11 bases separates the germline ends of V and J, which lose 4 bases and 7 bases respectively. This clonotype was detected once. Its binding antigen is unknown. This may be a read error: a much more frequent sequence differs by one nucleotide. The instrument given in TCRdb is Illumina Genome Analyzer IIx. Using fastp at Q25 and MiXCR, TCRdb reprocessed the public reads and kept productive beta chains. Every entry covers one CDR3 protein and lists the most common genes and DNA from its rows. The sample yields some 15,000 distinct CDR3 sequences; around 32% were counted once. The ten largest clones represent about 16% of the sample.

This sequence was found in a human donor. The sample taken for sequencing was blood. The rearranged chain carries TRBV28 and TRBJ2-7; no D gene is confidently identified. The CDR3 loop reads CASSSTNNEQYF. At the DNA level, the sequence is TGTGCCAGCAGTTCGACCAACAATGAGCAGTACTTC.